The rows below give T cell receptor beta chains drawn from one sample of a study of OX40 agonist ivuxolimab in advanced cancers. The protocol was immunoSEQ multiplex PCR, while the TCRdb copy is restricted to in-frame clones and leaves out a portion. Of roughly 60,000 clones in the sample, more than 75% were seen once. Sequenced here: CD4+ or CD8+ T cells sorted from blood, sampled in a trial of the OX40 agonist ivuxolimab. The receptor set was obtained from an adult with an advanced solid tumor such as melanoma, head and neck, liver or kidney cancer. Each CDR3 is given with its conserved first and last residue. A D gene is named only where the DNA matches it firmly. Not every row has a clone size; where given, it reads once, few, many or a size class.

V	D	J	size	DNA	CDR3
TRBV7-8	TRBD2	TRBJ2-5	.	TGTGCCAGCAGCCCCGGGAGGCCCCCAGAGACCCAGTACTTC	CASSPGRPPETQYF
TRBV2	TRBD1	TRBJ2-1	.	TGTGCCAGCCGCGCGACAGGGGGGTACAATGAGCAGTTCTTC	CASRATGGYNEQFF
TRBV6-4	TRBD1	TRBJ2-2	few	TGTGCCAGCAGTACCCGACAGGGTCGGGCCGGGGAGCTGTTTTTT	CASSTRQGRAGELFF
TRBV7-9	TRBD1	TRBJ1-2	.	TGTGCCAGCAGCCCCTCCGTCACAGGGGTTTATGGCTACACCTTC	CASSPSVTGVYGYTF
TRBV4-2	TRBD2	TRBJ2-1	.	TGTGCCAGCAGCCAAGACCCCAGCGGGAAGGGCAATGAGCAGTTCTTC	CASSQDPSGKGNEQFF
TRBV4-3	TRBD1	TRBJ2-3	.	TGCGCCAGCAGCCAAGATTGGGCGGACAGGGTCACAGATACGCAGTATTTT	CASSQDWADRVTDTQYF
TRBV28	.	TRBJ2-7	.	TGTGCCAGCTTGACAGTCTACGAGCAGTACTTC	CASLTVYEQYF
TRBV20-1	TRBD1	TRBJ2-5	.	TGCAGCCCCGAGGGGGCGGAGACCCAGTACTTC	CSPEGAETQYF
TRBV28	TRBD2	TRBJ2-7	.	TGTGCCAGCGAACAATCCGGGACTAACTCCTACGAGCAGTACTTC	CASEQSGTNSYEQYF
TRBV27	TRBD1	TRBJ2-2	.	TGTGCCAGCAGTTGGGGTACAGGGGGTGGTAGCACCGGGGAGCTGTTTTTT	CASSWGTGGGSTGELFF
TRBV15	TRBD1	TRBJ2-7	.	TGTGCCACCAGCAGAGATCAGGGACAGGGTTTCCACGAGCAGTACTTC	CATSRDQGQGFHEQYF
TRBV4-2	TRBD1	TRBJ1-2	.	TGTGCCAGCAGCCAAGAGGCGAGACAGGGAAGTGGCTACACCTTC	CASSQEARQGSGYTF
TRBV28	.	TRBJ1-1	.	TGTGCCAGCCGCCTGGGGGATGAAGCTTTCTTT	CASRLGDEAFF
TRBV27	.	TRBJ1-5	few	TGTGCCAGCAGACAGACTGGGGTCAATCAGCCCCAGCATTTT	CASRQTGVNQPQHF